The next 18 T cell receptor beta chains were all read from a single sample in a study of blood T cells in healthy people across ages. Combining a sample-barcoded 5' primer with a J-beta primer mix, a second PCR ran for roughly 6 to 12 cycles. TCRdb ran MiXCR on the 5' RACE reads and lists one entry per CDR3 protein. The sample consists of 1.5 million or so distinct CDR3 sequences, approximately 38% of them appearing once. Sequencing was carried out using blood. Source of these receptors: a woman aged 18-29 years in good health.

This sequence joins TRBV5-1 and TRBJ2-1; TRBD1 matches at 7 bases. V lost 1 base and J lost 0; bases outside the gene matches: 4. This CDR3 has 16 amino acids. Germline assignment: CDR1 SGHRS and CDR2 YFSETQ. CDR3 nucleotides: TGCGCCAGCAGCTTGAACCGACAGGGCTCCTACAATGAGCAGTTCTTC. Amino acid sequence: CASSLNRQGSYNEQFF.

This clonotype showed up just a few times. The chain couples TRBV7-2 to TRBJ2-3; unclear D gene. The CDR3 sequence is 15 residues long. The V gene lost 0 bases and the J gene lost 9 bases, with 16 bases spanning the gap. Germline loops: CDR1 SGHTA, CDR2 FQGNSA. The CDR3 sequence is CASSLARLDLKTQYF. In DNA form, the CDR3 reads TGTGCCAGCAGCTTAGCGAGGCTAGATTTAAAAACGCAGTATTTT. The full variable domain, rest sourced from reference TRBV7-2 and TRBJ2-3, is GAGVSQSPSNKVTEKGKDVELRCDPISGHTALYWYRQSLGQGLEFLIYFQGNSAPDKSGLPSDRFSAERTGGSVSTLTIQRTQQEDSAVYLCASSLARLDLKTQYFGPGTRLTVL.

This rearrangement joins TRBV28 to TRBJ1-2; D gene uncertain. Trimming removed 6 bases at V and 5 bases at J, with 16 bases between. Germline loops: CDR1 MDHEN, CDR2 SYDVKM. CDR3 length equals 14 residues. This chain's CDR3 is CASSQPLGPYGYTF. CDR3 nucleotides: TGTGCCAGCAGCCAACCTTTGGGCCCTTATGGCTACACCTTC.

The chain joins TRBV5-1 to TRBJ2-1; no clear D. CDR1 and CDR2 (germline): SGHRS, YFSETQ. The V end was cut by 5 bases, the J end by 1 base, with 16 bases between. This CDR3 contains 16 residues. As DNA, the CDR3 is TGCGCCAGCAGGTCCCTCCCCGGCAATTCCTACAATGAGCAGTTCTTC. It is translated as CASRSLPGNSYNEQFF.

In its sample, this clonotype was seen a few times. The rearrangement links TRBV5-1 to TRBJ2-7; 7 bases are shared with TRBD1. The germline V gene has CDR1 SGHRS and CDR2 YFSETQ. This CDR3 spans 14 amino acids. V trimming: 4 bases; J trimming: 4 bases; junction bases outside the gene matches: 8. The CDR3, as DNA: TGCGCCAGCAGCGCCGGGACAGAACTTTACGAGCAGTACTTC. This sequence encodes CASSAGTELYEQYF. Filled out from reference TRBV5-1 and TRBJ2-7, the complete variable domain reads KAGVTQTPRYLIKTRGQQVTLSCSPISGHRSVSWYQQTPGQGLQFLFEYFSETQRNKGNFPGRFSGRQFSNSRSEMNVSTLELGDSALYLCASSAGTELYEQYFGPGTRLTVT.

The chain links TRBV5-1 to TRBJ2-1; D may be TRBD2 (6 bases). Per the germline V gene, CDR1 is SGHRS and CDR2 is YFSETQ. This CDR3 contains 12 residues. Trimming took 4 bases from V and 9 from J, leaving 11 bases between them. This CDR3 reads CASSPERAEQFF. The CDR3 nucleotides read TGCGCCAGCAGCCCCGAGCGGGCTGAGCAGTTCTTC.

The rearrangement joins TRBV3-1 to TRBJ2-7; 8 bases map to TRBD1. The CDR3 has 18 residues. Germline V gives CDR1 LGHDT, CDR2 YNNKEL (reference sequence). With 1 base clipped from V and 0 bases from J, the junction kept 11 bases outside the gene matches. CDR3 region: CASSQVHRLTGGSYEQYF. The CDR3 DNA reads TGTGCCAGCAGCCAAGTTCATCGGCTTACAGGGGGCTCCTACGAGCAGTACTTC.

This clonotype turned up a few times. The V and J genes are TRBV2 and TRBJ2-2, with D unresolved. CDR1 is SNHLY and CDR2 is FYNNEI in the germline V gene. Trimming took 8 bases from V and 3 from J, leaving 4 bases between them. The CDR3 loop spans 11 amino acids. The CDR3 bases are TGTGCCAGCGACGACACCGGGGAGCTGTTTTTT. Amino acids: CASDDTGELFF.

The chain employs TRBV18 and TRBJ2-7; possibly TRBD1 for D (5 bases). The CDR3 contains 15 residues. The V end was cut by 3 bases, the J end by 3 bases, with 15 bases between. Germline CDR1 KGHSH, CDR2 LQKENI. As DNA, the CDR3 is TGTGCCAGCTCACCCTCTTCTGGACAAAACTACGAGCAGTACTTC. Its protein product is CASSPSSGQNYEQYF.

The chain is built from TRBV27 and TRBJ1-1; D unresolved. The CDR3 has 16 residues. V was clipped by 4 bases and J by 0 bases, with 15 bases between them. Looked up from germline, CDR1 is MNHEY and CDR2 is SMNVEV (reference sequence). CDR3 in amino acids: CASSSRSGGMNTEAFF. CDR3 coding DNA: TGTGCCAGCAGTTCCCGGTCCGGCGGGATGAACACTGAAGCTTTCTTT.

This clonotype occurred once. The CDR3 nucleotides read TGTGCCAGCAGTGGAGGGCCCTACCTCACAGATACGCAGTATTTT. Encoded protein: CASSGGPYLTDTQYF. The V and J genes are TRBV6-1 and TRBJ2-3; D might be TRBD2 (5 bases). The germline V gene encodes CDR1 MNHNS and CDR2 SASEGT. V was shortened by 4 bases and J by 2 bases, with 13 bases between the two germline ends. This CDR3 has 15 residues.

The CDR3 nucleotides read TGTGCCGCAAAGGGGGCTTACGAGCAGTACTTC. Amino acid sequence: CAAKGAYEQYF. The chain employs TRBV10-3 and TRBJ2-7, with 7 bases aligning to TRBD1. Per germline, CDR1 ENHRY and CDR2 SYGVKD. The CDR3 extends over 11 amino acids. After removal of 11 bases from V and 4 bases from J, the junction contained 5 bases not matched to a gene.

This clonotype was seen many times. J is TRBJ2-7 and V is TRBV4-2; 7 nucleotides line up with TRBD1. This CDR3 region has 12 residues. The V and J ends lost 4 bases and 5 bases, in that order; junction bases with no gene match: 2. Germline V gene sequence: CDR1 LGHNA, CDR2 YNFKEQ. The CDR3 sequence is CASSPTGNEQYF. CDR3 in DNA: TGTGCCAGCAGCCCGACAGGGAACGAGCAGTACTTC.

The chain has TRBV28 and TRBJ2-7; D not certain. In germline, CDR1 is MDHEN, CDR2 SYDVKM. Trimming took 4 bases from V and 3 from J, leaving 19 bases between them. The CDR3 consists of 16 residues. In DNA form, the CDR3 reads TGTGCCAGCAGTTCACCCTCTTTATACGTGATCTACGAGCAGTACTTC. Its protein product is CASSSPSLYVIYEQYF. The variable domain in full, completed from reference TRBV28 and TRBJ2-7, reads DVKVTQSSRYLVKRTGEKVFLECVQDMDHENMFWYRQDPGLGLRLIYFSYDVKMKEKGDIPEGYSVSREKKERFSLILESASTNQTSMYLCASSSPSLYVIYEQYFGPGTRLTVT.

CDR3 coding DNA: TGTGCCAGCTCACGCGTCGTAGGGGCTGAAGCTTTCTTT. Residues: CASSRVVGAEAFF. The chain recombines TRBV18 with TRBJ1-1; a weak D match, TRBD1 (5 bases). V lost 4 bases and J 6 bases, leaving 12 bases between the germline ends. The CDR3 is 13 residues long. Germline CDR1 and CDR2: KGHSH and LQKENI. Looking up the rest from reference TRBV18 and TRBJ1-1 gives the full variable domain: NAGVMQNPRHLVRRRGQEARLRCSPMKGHSHVYWYRQLPEEGLKFMVYLQKENIIDESGMPKERFSAEFPKEGPSILRIQQVVRGDSAAYFCASSRVVGAEAFFGQGTRLTVV.

In its sample, this clonotype was seen a few times. The V call is TRBV2, the J call TRBJ1-2, with D tentatively TRBD1 (5 bases). V lost 6 bases to trimming and J lost 4 bases, with 12 bases between them. The CDR3 is 13 residues long. Germline CDR1 SNHLY, CDR2 FYNNEI. Here the CDR3 reads CASSGYGAYGYTF. The CDR3, as DNA: TGTGCCAGCAGCGGATATGGGGCCTATGGCTACACCTTC.

This clonotype was recorded a few times. The chain employs TRBV5-1 and TRBJ2-1; 11 bases fit TRBD2. Germline values: CDR1 SGHRS, CDR2 YFSETQ. The trim removed 4 bases at V and 9 bases at J, leaving 9 bases unmatched. The CDR3 length is 15 residues. CDR3 DNA sequence: TGCGCCAGCAGCCTACTAGCGGGAGTGGCGGGTGAGCAGTTCTTC. Translation gives CASSLLAGVAGEQFF.

This clonotype was observed a handful of times. This CDR3 reads CSASDPDQPQHF. DNA for the CDR3: TGCAGTGCTTCAGACCCGGATCAGCCCCAGCATTTT. The chain couples TRBV20-1 to TRBJ1-5, with D hard to call. Germline V gene lookup returns CDR1 DFQATT and CDR2 SNEGSKA (reference sequence). CDR3 length equals 12 residues. V gave up 5 bases and J gave up 5 bases, with 10 bases separating them.